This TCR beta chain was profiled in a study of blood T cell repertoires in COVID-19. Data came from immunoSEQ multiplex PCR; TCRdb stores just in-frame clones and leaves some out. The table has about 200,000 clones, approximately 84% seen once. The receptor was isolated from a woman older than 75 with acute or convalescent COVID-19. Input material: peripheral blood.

This CDR3 reads CASQGRGNQPQHF. Written as DNA, the CDR3 is TGTGCCAGTCAGGGGAGGGGCAATCAGCCCCAGCATTTT. This chain links TRBV2 with TRBJ1-5; D perhaps matches TRBD1 (6 bases). The CDR3 extends over 13 amino acids. Looked up from germline, CDR1 is SNHLY and CDR2 is FYNNEI. Trimming shortened V by 9 bases and J by 2 bases, and 11 bases separated the two germline ends.